Sequencing of this T cell receptor (beta chain) was carried out in a study of early T cells in non-severe SARS-CoV-2 infection. TCRdb reprocessed the 5' RACE reads with MiXCR, giving one entry per CDR3 protein. The table lists about 33,000 distinct CDR3 sequences, 5% of them singletons. The TCR originated in an adult who was a healthcare worker with PCR-confirmed SARS-CoV-2 infection or an uninfected control (not recorded which). Sequencing was performed on whole blood.

This chain's CDR3 is CASSPRDRVPTPRNSPLHF. In DNA form, the CDR3 reads TGTGCCAGCAGCCCCCGGGACAGGGTACCGACCCCCAGAAATTCACCCCTCCACTTT. This chain links TRBV7-2 with TRBJ1-6, with 9 nucleotides matching TRBD1. Germline CDR1 and CDR2: SGHTA and FQGNSA. J was trimmed by 7 bases and V by 5 bases; bases with no gene match: 18. The CDR3 spans 19 residues. Full variable domain (missing parts from reference TRBV7-2 and TRBJ1-6): GAGVSQSPSNKVTEKGKDVELRCDPISGHTALYWYRQSLGQGLEFLIYFQGNSAPDKSGLPSDRFSAERTGGSVSTLTIQRTQQEDSAVYLCASSPRDRVPTPRNSPLHFGNGTRLTVT.